The 23 T cell receptor beta chains below were found in one sample sequenced in a study of cytomegalovirus exposure and HLA in healthy donors. PCR involved 60 Vbeta and 13 Jbeta primers. This table comes from immunoSEQ multiplex PCR, and its TCRdb copy is limited to in-frame clones, with some not included. In the table there are 200,000 to 250,000 clones, more than 70% of which are singletons. Sequenced: PBMCs. These receptors came from a boy younger than 18 in good health and CMV-seronegative.

J is TRBJ1-2 and V is TRBV6-5; D is unclear. Trimming left V 5 bases short and J 7 bases short, with 20 bases between. Germline V gene lookup returns CDR1 MNHEY and CDR2 SVGAGI. The CDR3 is made up of 15 amino acids. The CDR3 protein is CASSRDKGGSCGYTF. CDR3 bases: TGTGCCAGCAGTAGAGATAAGGGAGGGAGCTGTGGCTACACCTTC.

The chain uses TRBV6-4 and TRBJ2-3, with D perhaps TRBD2 (6 bases). V was clipped by 2 bases and J by 3 bases, with 12 bases between them. CDR3 length: 15 amino acids. From germline, CDR1 is MRHNA and CDR2 SNTAGT. The DNA for the CDR3 is TGTGCCAGCAGTGACGGGGGGACTCCTACAGATACGCAGTATTTT. Translating it yields CASSDGGTPTDTQYF.

The chain employs TRBV7-9 and TRBJ2-1; 9 bases line up with TRBD2. Germline V gene lookup returns CDR1 SEHNR and CDR2 FQNEAQ (reference sequence). The CDR3 sequence is 14 residues long. The V and J ends lost 5 bases and 8 bases, in that order; junction bases with no gene match: 7. The CDR3 spells CASSELAGSYEQFF. In nucleotides, the CDR3 is TGTGCCAGCAGCGAGCTAGCGGGATCGTATGAGCAGTTCTTC.

This chain uses TRBV30 with TRBJ1-4; perhaps TRBD1 as D (6 bases). V was trimmed by 2 bases and J by 1 base, leaving 11 bases between them. CDR1 and CDR2 from the germline V gene are GTSNPN and SVGIG (reference sequence). CDR3 size: 15 residues. CDR3 sequence: CAWSQKQGTNEKLFF. CDR3 in DNA: TGTGCCTGGAGTCAGAAACAGGGAACTAATGAAAAACTGTTTTTT.

The chain joins TRBV9 to TRBJ1-4; 9 bases fit TRBD1. Germline values: CDR1 SGDLS, CDR2 YYNGEE. The CDR3 spans 16 residues. The V segment lost 0 bases and the J segment 0 bases; nucleotides outside the gene matches: 0. This CDR3 reads CASSVGTGATNEKLFF. CDR3 bases: TGTGCCAGCAGCGTAGGGACAGGGGCAACTAATGAAAAACTGTTTTTT.

In this sample, this clone turned up once. The chain uses TRBV11-3 and TRBJ2-5; possibly TRBD2 for D (7 bases). This CDR3 is 13 amino acids long. Trimming took 3 bases from V and 4 from J, leaving 9 bases between them. The V gene's germline CDR1 is SGHNT and CDR2 YENEEA. The CDR3 DNA is TGTGCCAGCAGCTTGGGAGGGGGAGAGACCCAGTACTTC. It codes for CASSLGGGETQYF. Looking up the rest from reference TRBV11-3 and TRBJ2-5 gives the full variable domain: EAGVVQSPRYKIIEKKQPVAFWCNPISGHNTLYWYLQNLGQGPELLIRYENEEAVDDSQLPKDRFSAERLKGVDSTLKIQPAELGDSAVYLCASSLGGGETQYFGPGTRLLVL.

This chain links TRBV2 with TRBJ1-1; D not resolved. V dropped 2 bases and J dropped 8 bases, with 15 bases sitting between them. The length of the CDR3 is 14 residues. Germline CDR1 and CDR2: SNHLY and FYNNEI. This CDR3 reads CASSEKFRAGEAFF. DNA for the CDR3: TGTGCCAGCAGTGAAAAATTCAGAGCAGGAGAAGCTTTCTTT.

The chain combines TRBV29-1 with TRBJ2-7, with D possibly TRBD2 on 5 matching bases. This CDR3 region has 14 residues. The germline V gene encodes CDR1 SQVTM and CDR2 ANQGSEA. Between the trimmed V and J ends, which lost 4 bases and 0 bases, there was a span of 13 bases. This CDR3 is CSVGLRVSSYEQYF. In DNA form, the CDR3 reads TGCAGCGTTGGATTGCGGGTGAGCTCCTACGAGCAGTACTTC.

This clone was recorded only once. An end of the junction does not agree with germline; a read error may underlie this. The same CDR3 is also encoded by other DNA sequences in this sample. The rearrangement joins TRBV14 to TRBJ2-3, with a weak D call TRBD1 (5 bases). CDR3 length: 14 residues. From germline, CDR1 is SGHDN and CDR2 FVKESK. This CDR3 is CASSQEAGPDTQYF. CDR3 sequence (DNA): TGTGCTAGCAGCCAAGAAGCAGGGCCAGATACGCAGTATTTT.

This clone was counted a few times. The chain carries TRBV30 and TRBJ2-5, with 8 bases aligning to TRBD2. Germline assignment: CDR1 GTSNPN and CDR2 SVGIG (reference sequence). The junction had 1 base not matched to a gene; V was cut back by 1 base and J by 3 bases. This CDR3 has 13 amino acids. The CDR3 nucleotides read TGTGCCTGGAGTGGGGGACTAGAAGAGACCCAGTACTTC. Translated: CAWSGGLEETQYF. Full variable domain (remainder filled in from reference TRBV30 and TRBJ2-5): SQTIHQWPATLVQPVGSPLSLECTVEGTSNPNLYWYRQAAGRGLQLLFYSVGIGQISSEVPQNLSASRPQDRQFILSSKKLLLSDSGFYLCAWSGGLEETQYFGPGTRLLVL.

The chain is built from TRBV5-1 and TRBJ2-3; a weak D match, TRBD1 (6 bases). CDR3 length: 15 amino acids. From germline, CDR1 is SGHRS and CDR2 YFSETQ. The ends were cut back, 0 bases at V and 2 bases at J, with 10 bases in the middle. The CDR3 reads CASSLADRDTDTQYF. The DNA for the CDR3 is TGCGCCAGCAGCTTGGCGGACAGAGACACAGATACGCAGTATTTT.

The J gene is TRBJ1-5, the V gene TRBV7-2; TRBD1 might be the D (5 bases). Trimming took 1 base from V and 3 from J, leaving 10 bases between them. The germline CDR1 and CDR2 sequences are SGHTA and FQGNSA. There are 15 residues in the CDR3. As DNA, the CDR3 is TGTGCCAGCAGCTTAGGGGGGGTTTACAATCAGCCCCAGCATTTT. Encoded protein: CASSLGGVYNQPQHF.

The gene calls are TRBV9 and TRBJ2-4, with D possibly matching TRBD2 (6 bases). This CDR3 is built from 14 residues. Trimming pared 5 bases from V and 7 bases from J, leaving 16 bases between. Germline assignment: CDR1 SGDLS and CDR2 YYNGEE. CDR3 sequence: CASSQVAAENIQYF. In DNA form, the CDR3 reads TGTGCCAGCAGTCAAGTAGCGGCCGAGAACATTCAGTACTTC.

V usage is TRBV7-9 and J usage is TRBJ2-4; perhaps TRBD1 as D (7 bases). Trimming took 5 bases from V and 0 from J, leaving 23 bases between them. CDR1 and CDR2 (germline): SEHNR, FQNEAQ (reference sequence). CDR3 length: 19 amino acids. The CDR3 loop is CASSPGGFGDSLAKNIQYF. CDR3 nucleotides: TGTGCCAGCAGCCCAGGGGGGTTTGGGGACTCCCTAGCCAAAAACATTCAGTACTTC.

This sequence joins TRBV27 and TRBJ2-3; no reliable D call. The ends were cut back, 6 bases at V and 7 bases at J, with 11 bases in the middle. Germline values: CDR1 MNHEY, CDR2 SMNVEV (reference sequence). The CDR3 is made up of 12 amino acids. This CDR3 reads CASRRSWNTQYF. DNA for the CDR3: TGTGCCAGCAGACGGAGCTGGAATACGCAGTATTTT.

A few counts support this clone. The chain carries TRBV6-6 and TRBJ2-7, with 10 nucleotides matching TRBD2. V trimming: 5 bases; J trimming: 4 bases; junction bases outside the gene matches: 5. Germline loops: CDR1 MNHNY, CDR2 SVGAGI (reference sequence). The CDR3 loop spans 14 amino acids. The CDR3 DNA reads as TGTGCCAGCAGTAGCGGGAGGGCCTCTTACGAGCAGTACTTC. Translation: CASSSGRASYEQYF.

The chain links TRBV19 to TRBJ2-6; perhaps TRBD2 as D (6 bases). V was shortened by 6 bases and J by 4 bases, with 19 bases between the two germline ends. The CDR3 has 17 amino acids. The V gene's germline CDR1 is LNHDA and CDR2 SQIVND (reference sequence). This CDR3 reads CASRPGDGSFGANVLTF. The DNA of the CDR3 is TGTGCCAGTAGACCGGGGGACGGCTCGTTCGGGGCCAACGTCCTGACTTTC.

The J gene is TRBJ1-1, the V gene TRBV9; D possibly corresponds to TRBD1 (5 bases). The CDR3 runs 14 residues. The germline V and J ends were trimmed by 0 bases and 6 bases, with 12 bases remaining between them. Germline lookup yields CDR1 SGDLS and CDR2 YYNGEE. The chain's CDR3 is CASSVALDNSEAFF. The CDR3 coding sequence is TGTGCCAGCAGCGTAGCTCTGGACAATTCTGAAGCTTTCTTT.

The chain uses TRBV30 and TRBJ2-3; D perhaps matches TRBD1 (5 bases). CDR1 and CDR2 (germline): GTSNPN, SVGIG (reference sequence). The length of the CDR3 is 13 residues. Trimming stripped 2 bases from V and 1 base from J, with 7 bases between. The CDR3 DNA sequence: TGTGCCTGGAGTAGCAGGGGCACAGATACGCAGTATTTT. Translation: CAWSSRGTDTQYF.

CDR3 region: CASSFTSGRSPPEQYF. CDR3 DNA: TGCGCCAGCAGCTTTACTAGCGGGAGGTCCCCTCCCGAGCAGTACTTC. The rearrangement links TRBV5-1 to TRBJ2-5, with 12 bases matching TRBD2. The closer fit of TRBJ2-7 to the DNA end suggests the J call may be wrong. The CDR3 runs to 16 residues. CDR1 and CDR2 (germline): SGHRS, YFSETQ.

The CDR3 sequence: CASSLVTGNSYEQYF. Here the CDR3 DNA reads TGTGCCAGCAGCTTAGTCACAGGGAACTCCTACGAGCAGTACTTC. The V gene is TRBV13, the J gene TRBJ2-7; weak D call: TRBD1 (6 bases). V was pared by 1 base and J by 0 bases, with 10 bases between. The germline gives CDR1 PRHDT, CDR2 FYEKMQ (reference sequence). The CDR3 loop spans 15 amino acids.

The chain carries TRBV7-2 and TRBJ1-2; the match to TRBD1 covers 7 bases. CDR1 is SGHTA, CDR2 FQGNSA, per germline. The CDR3 has 13 amino acids. V lost 4 bases and J lost 2; bases outside the gene matches: 1. The CDR3 bases are TGTGCCAGCAGCTCGGGACAGAACTATGGCTACACCTTC. Encoded protein: CASSSGQNYGYTF. The entire variable domain, with the rest obtained from reference TRBV7-2 and TRBJ1-2, is as follows: GAGVSQSPSNKVTEKGKDVELRCDPISGHTALYWYRQSLGQGLEFLIYFQGNSAPDKSGLPSDRFSAERTGGSVSTLTIQRTQQEDSAVYLCASSSGQNYGYTFGSGTRLTVV.

This chain connects TRBV18 to TRBJ1-1, with D possibly TRBD1 on 6 matching bases. Germline-derived CDR1 and CDR2 are KGHSH and LQKENI. Trimming cost V 0 bases and J 0 bases, with 17 bases left between them. The CDR3 has 18 amino acids. The CDR3 region is CASSPPNWPGTLNTEAFF. The CDR3, as DNA: TGTGCCAGCTCACCACCGAATTGGCCAGGGACATTGAACACTGAAGCTTTCTTT.